The 2 T cell receptor beta chains given below trace back to one sample, sequenced in a study of T cells of healthy individuals. Each CDR3 protein is one row after TCRdb ran MiXCR on the 5' RACE reads. There are 53,000 or so distinct CDR3 sequences in the sample; roughly 14% occur only once, and about 16% lies in the top ten. Receptors originate from a human donor in good health.

This clonotype occurred a few times. The chain joins TRBV2 to TRBJ1-5, with 9 positions matching TRBD1. Germline CDR1 reads SNHLY; CDR2 reads FYNNEI. With V trimmed by 2 bases and J by 7 bases, 6 bases remained unmatched. CDR3 size: 15 residues. The CDR3 nucleotides read TGTGCCAGCAGTGAATGGGGACAGGGAGGGCAGCCCCAGCATTTT. Translating it yields CASSEWGQGGQPQHF.

This clonotype was seen at least ten times. The chain is built from TRBV2 and TRBJ1-5; TRBD1 might be the D (6 bases). Trimming stripped 4 bases from V and 2 bases from J, with 12 bases between. CDR1 and CDR2 (germline): SNHLY, FYNNEI. This CDR3 spans 15 amino acids. The CDR3 DNA is TGTGCCAGCAGTGCCACAGGGAACGGCAATCAGCCCCAGCATTTT. Translation: CASSATGNGNQPQHF.